These 10 T cell receptor beta chains originate from one sample sequenced in a study of cytomegalovirus exposure and HLA in healthy donors. 13 Jbeta primers and 60 Vbeta primers were used for the PCR. Measured with immunoSEQ multiplex PCR; TCRdb has only the in-frame clones, and not every one. The table records around 240,000 clones, over 80% of them present only once. Sequencing was done on a sample of PBMCs. The receptors shown here come from a woman in her 40s in good health and CMV-seropositive.

The V gene is TRBV9, the J gene TRBJ1-1; D is ambiguous. The V gene lost 3 bases and the J gene lost 4 bases, with 19 bases spanning the gap. The CDR3 is 16 amino acids. CDR1 is SGDLS, CDR2 YYNGEE, per germline. The CDR3 sequence: CASSGGDPKLGTEAFF. The CDR3 DNA is TGTGCCAGCAGCGGAGGAGATCCAAAATTGGGCACTGAAGCTTTCTTT.

This chain joins TRBV5-1 and TRBJ1-3; 10 bases are shared with TRBD1. From germline, CDR1 is SGHRS and CDR2 YFSETQ. Trimming at V came to 4 bases and at J to 4 bases, leaving 5 bases not matched to a gene. The length of the CDR3 is 15 residues. The CDR3 loop reads CASSPQTGGGNTIYF. The CDR3 coding sequence is TGCGCCAGCAGCCCCCAGACAGGGGGCGGAAACACCATATATTTT.

The gene calls are TRBV30 and TRBJ1-2; possible D gene TRBD1, 6 bases. CDR3 length equals 12 residues. Germline V gives CDR1 GTSNPN, CDR2 SVGIG (reference sequence). V lost 2 bases to trimming and J lost 4 bases, with 8 bases between them. DNA for the CDR3: TGTGCCTGGAGTCTACAGGGCTATGGCTACACCTTC. Translation: CAWSLQGYGYTF.

The chain recombines TRBV4-3 with TRBJ2-1, with D tentatively TRBD2 (5 bases). Germline CDR1 and CDR2: LGHNA and YSLEER. Trimming took 0 bases from V and 5 from J, leaving 14 bases between them. The CDR3 sequence is 16 residues long. CDR3: CASSQDYGILNNEQFF. The CDR3 DNA reads as TGCGCCAGCAGCCAAGATTACGGGATCTTAAACAATGAGCAGTTCTTC.

The chain joins TRBV6-5 to TRBJ1-1, with D perhaps matching TRBD1 (6 bases). The V end lost 2 bases, the J end lost 2 bases, and 15 bases lay between the germline ends. Germline-derived CDR1 and CDR2 are MNHEY and SVGAGI. This CDR3 spans 16 amino acids. DNA for the CDR3: TGTGCCAGCAGTTACGGTGGACAGCCAGTTAACACTGAAGCTTTCTTT. Translated, it gives CASSYGGQPVNTEAFF.

This clone was counted a few times. The DNA of the CDR3 is TGTGCCAGCAGTGATCTCAGGGTTGGTAATCAGCCCCAGCATTTT. As protein: CASSDLRVGNQPQHF. The chain combines TRBV27 with TRBJ1-5, with D perhaps matching TRBD1 (5 bases). Germline lookup yields CDR1 MNHEY and CDR2 SMNVEV (reference sequence). The CDR3 has 15 amino acids. The germline V and J ends were trimmed by 5 bases and 4 bases, with 15 bases remaining between them.

On this clone: Its ends do not fully match the called genes, so a read error is possible. The rearrangement links TRBV7-9 to TRBJ1-4, with no clear D. The CDR3 covers 16 residues. Germline CDR1 SEHNR, CDR2 FQNEAQ (reference sequence). CDR3 bases: TGTTCCAGCAGCTTAGCTATGGGCCAGACTAATGAAAAACTGTTTTTT. It codes for CSSSLAMGQTNEKLFF.

The chain links TRBV9 to TRBJ1-1; 7 bases agree with TRBD1. CDR1 is SGDLS, CDR2 YYNGEE, per germline. This CDR3 region has 15 residues. V lost 4 bases, J lost 4 bases, and 10 bases stayed unmatched. This chain's CDR3 is CASSLRDSGRTEAFF. The CDR3, as DNA: TGTGCCAGCAGCCTGAGGGACAGCGGACGCACTGAAGCTTTCTTT.

The V and J genes are TRBV6-1 and TRBJ2-3; perhaps TRBD2 as D (6 bases). The CDR3 contains 15 residues. The germline V gene encodes CDR1 MNHNS and CDR2 SASEGT. The ends were cut back, 2 bases at V and 3 bases at J, with 12 bases in the middle. CDR3 sequence: CASSETVGGTDTQYF. The CDR3 nucleotides read TGTGCCAGCAGTGAAACAGTCGGGGGAACAGATACGCAGTATTTT.

The chain uses TRBV6-5 and TRBJ1-4; 7 bases agree with TRBD1. Losses at the gene ends were 0 bases for V and 8 bases for J; bases not matched to a gene: 9. The germline V gene has CDR1 MNHEY and CDR2 SVGAGI. The CDR3 covers 16 residues. CDR3 nucleotide sequence: TGTGCCAGCAGTTACTCGACGGGACAGCGGCAGGAAAAACTGTTTTTT. This encodes CASSYSTGQRQEKLFF.